The 5 T cell receptor beta chains below all came from one sample that was sequenced in a study of cytomegalovirus exposure and HLA in healthy donors. Amplification used 60 Vbeta primers and 13 Jbeta primers. Assay used: immunoSEQ multiplex PCR; TCRdb lists only in-frame clones, some missing. The table has roughly 150,000 clones, 65% to 85% seen once. Source material: PBMCs. These receptors were collected from a man aged 50 to 60 in good health and CMV-seropositive.

A few counts support this clone. The V gene is TRBV5-8, the J gene TRBJ2-7; TRBD2 agrees at 8 bases. The CDR3 extends over 14 amino acids. V shed 5 bases and J 4 bases; nucleotides not matched to a gene: 8. Germline V CDR1 and CDR2: SGHTS, YDEGEE. The CDR3 bases are TGTGCCAGCAGTTCCGGGGGGGCCCCGTACGAGCAGTACTTC. As protein: CASSSGGAPYEQYF.

The chain uses TRBV7-9 and TRBJ1-1, with D tentatively TRBD1 (5 bases). The ends were cut back, 1 base at V and 7 bases at J, with 10 bases in the middle. The germline V gene has CDR1 SEHNR and CDR2 FQNEAQ (reference sequence). CDR3 size: 13 residues. The CDR3 DNA is TGTGCCAGCAGCTTAGTAGGGGAGGGTGAAGCTTTCTTT. Amino acids: CASSLVGEGEAFF.

The V and J genes are TRBV5-5 and TRBJ2-7, with 9 bases aligning to TRBD2. J lost 4 bases, V lost 3 bases, and 8 bases had no gene match. In germline, CDR1 is SGHKS, CDR2 YYEKEE (reference sequence). The CDR3 totals 15 residues. This chain's CDR3 is CASSYLSGSGYEQYF. The CDR3 DNA is TGTGCCAGCAGCTACCTTAGCGGGAGTGGGTACGAGCAGTACTTC.

This clone was seen a handful of times. V and J are TRBV28 and TRBJ2-2; no firm D call. Germline CDR1 reads MDHEN; CDR2 reads SYDVKM. This CDR3 has 13 residues. V was shortened by 5 bases and J by 8 bases, with 12 bases between the two germline ends. DNA of the CDR3: TGTGCCAGCAGTGTCGAGCCGAAGGGGGAGCTGTTTTTT. Amino acids: CASSVEPKGELFF.

V usage is TRBV27 and J usage is TRBJ2-3; D unresolved. Germline-derived CDR1 and CDR2 are MNHEY and SMNVEV (reference sequence). CDR3 length: 14 amino acids. Trimming took 2 bases from V and 1 from J, leaving 7 bases between them. The CDR3 DNA sequence: TGTGCCAGCAGTTTAAATGTCGGCACAGATACGCAGTATTTT. It translates to CASSLNVGTDTQYF.